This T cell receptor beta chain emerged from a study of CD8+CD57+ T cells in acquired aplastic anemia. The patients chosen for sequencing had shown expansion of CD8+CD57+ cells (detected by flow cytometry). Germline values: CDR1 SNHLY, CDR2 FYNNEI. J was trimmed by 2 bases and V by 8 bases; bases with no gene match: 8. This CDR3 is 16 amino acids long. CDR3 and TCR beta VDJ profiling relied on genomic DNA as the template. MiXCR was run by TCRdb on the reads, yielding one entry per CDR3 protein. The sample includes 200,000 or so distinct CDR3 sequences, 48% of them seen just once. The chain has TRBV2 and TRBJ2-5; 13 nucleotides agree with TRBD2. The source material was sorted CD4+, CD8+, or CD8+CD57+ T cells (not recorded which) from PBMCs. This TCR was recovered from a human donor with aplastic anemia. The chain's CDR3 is CASGGLAGREQETQYF. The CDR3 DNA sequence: TGTGCCAGCGGGGGACTAGCGGGAAGGGAACAAGAGACCCAGTACTTC.